This T cell receptor beta chain was profiled in a study of blood T cell repertoires in COVID-19. Study-wide background: Samples of COVID-19 (acute and convalescent) were obtained from the United States, Italy and Spain. Sample material is recorded as cDNA or gDNA derived from T cells, B-cell-depleted T cells, or PBMCs.

Original processing notes: Estimated nucleated cell counts came from reference gene primer amplification. Some clones are missing from TCRdb's copy, which holds only in-frame ones; the method was immunoSEQ multiplex PCR. V and J calls and clone size follow that table, whereas D and trimming were derived from the DNA. The sample lists tens of thousands of clones; just under 85% were seen once. The ends lost 3 bases at V and 7 bases at J; junction bases unmatched: 6. The CDR3 spans 15 residues. CDR1 SGHNT and CDR2 YYREEE come from the germline V gene (reference sequence). The TCR sequence derives from a man between 45 and 60 years old with active COVID-19. The sample was peripheral blood. V usage is TRBV5-4 and J usage is TRBJ2-1; the match to TRBD2 covers 11 bases. This CDR3 is CASSSITSGGNEQFF. The CDR3 DNA sequence: TGTGCCAGCAGCTCAATAACTAGCGGGGGAAATGAGCAGTTCTTC.